The clone carrying this T cell receptor beta chain is termed medium-sized (0.01 to 0.1%). In germline, CDR1 is WNHNN, CDR2 SYGVQD (reference sequence). There are 15 residues in the CDR3. J lost 5 bases, V lost 8 bases, and 15 bases had no gene match. In the source study's methods: Nucleated cell number was recorded as an estimate derived from reference gene primer amplification. Measured with immunoSEQ multiplex PCR; TCRdb has only the in-frame clones, and not every one. The DNA was the basis for D and trimming; V, J and clone size are from that table. The table includes fewer than 85,000 clones, 74% detected once. The sample is drawn from a study of blood T cell repertoires in COVID-19. Study in general: The origin of the acute and convalescent COVID-19 samples was the United States, Italy and Spain. PBMCs, B-cell-depleted T cells, or T cells provided the cDNA or gDNA that made up the material.

This TCR was recovered from a human donor with acute or convalescent COVID-19. The donor label of this sample is uncertain. The V and J genes are TRBV10-1 and TRBJ2-7, with 7 bases identical to TRBD2. Material for sequencing was peripheral blood. CDR3: CASLRLRLATHEQYF. The CDR3 bases are TGCGCCAGCCTCAGACTCAGACTAGCTACTCACGAGCAGTACTTC.